Shown below are 32 T cell receptor beta chains from a single sample sequenced in a study of T cell responses to AZD1222 COVID-19 vaccine. TCRdb keeps only in-frame clones here, not all; method: immunoSEQ multiplex PCR. Of about 88,000 clones in the sample, around nine tenths were seen once. The material was peripheral blood, obtained on day 0 of MenACWY control vaccination. These receptors all stem from an adult in good health.

The chain uses TRBV29-1 and TRBJ2-2; D remains unclear. The germline CDR1 and CDR2 sequences are SQVTM and ANQGSEA. The CDR3 has 13 residues. V shed 4 bases and J shed 1 base, with 7 bases lying between them. CDR3 region: CSVAQRNTGELFF. DNA of the CDR3: TGCAGCGTTGCGCAGCGGAACACCGGGGAGCTGTTTTTT.

This clone was recorded only once. V gene TRBV28 combines with J gene TRBJ2-7; TRBD2 is a possible D gene (5 bases). With 3 bases removed from V and 3 bases from J, the gap between germline ends came to 21 bases. Germline CDR1 MDHEN, CDR2 SYDVKM. The CDR3 runs 17 residues. DNA for the CDR3: TGTGCCAGCAGTTTTTACCTTTCGGTAGCCGGGAACTACGAGCAGTACTTC. Translation: CASSFYLSVAGNYEQYF. The full variable domain, with the rest looked up from reference TRBV28 and TRBJ2-7, is DVKVTQSSRYLVKRTGEKVFLECVQDMDHENMFWYRQDPGLGLRLIYFSYDVKMKEKGDIPEGYSVSREKKERFSLILESASTNQTSMYLCASSFYLSVAGNYEQYFGPGTRLTVT.

This chain connects TRBV10-3 to TRBJ2-1, with 9 bases fitting TRBD2. Unmatched junction bases numbered 9, after V lost 4 bases and J lost 5 bases. This CDR3 is built from 16 residues. CDR1 ENHRY and CDR2 SYGVKD come from the germline V gene. CDR3 sequence reads: CAISVGGREGDNEQFF. The CDR3, as DNA: TGTGCCATCAGTGTTGGCGGGAGGGAGGGGGACAATGAGCAGTTCTTC.

The rearrangement links TRBV4-2 to TRBJ1-2; D perhaps matches TRBD1 (5 bases). CDR1 and CDR2 (germline): LGHNA, YNFKEQ. This CDR3 region has 16 residues. V lost 3 bases to trimming and J lost 6 bases, with 20 bases between them. The CDR3 DNA reads TGTGCCAGCAGCCAGGTAGACAGCGGGGTGGTTGATGGCTACACCTTC. Translation gives CASSQVDSGVVDGYTF.

V usage is TRBV28 and J usage is TRBJ2-7, with unresolved D. The CDR3 runs to 14 residues. The ends were cut back, 1 base at V and 5 bases at J, with 12 bases in the middle. CDR1 and CDR2 from the germline V gene are MDHEN and SYDVKM. CDR3 DNA sequence: TGTGCCAGCAGTTTATTTCAGGTCTTCAACGAGCAGTACTTC. This codes for CASSLFQVFNEQYF. Using reference TRBV28 and TRBJ2-7 for the parts outside the CDR3, the full variable domain is DVKVTQSSRYLVKRTGEKVFLECVQDMDHENMFWYRQDPGLGLRLIYFSYDVKMKEKGDIPEGYSVSREKKERFSLILESASTNQTSMYLCASSLFQVFNEQYFGPGTRLTVT.

The chain couples TRBV27 to TRBJ1-6, with a possible D match to TRBD1 (5 bases). The CDR3 is 14 amino acids. Germline lookup yields CDR1 MNHEY and CDR2 SMNVEV (reference sequence). V was cut by 3 bases and J by 10 bases, with 13 bases left in between. The CDR3 DNA follows: TGTGCCAGCAGTTTCGAAAAGGGACGCTCACCCCTCCACTTT. Translated: CASSFEKGRSPLHF.

V usage is TRBV6-5 and J usage is TRBJ1-1, with D perhaps TRBD1 (6 bases). CDR3 length: 13 residues. Trimming took 4 bases from V and 6 from J, leaving 12 bases between them. CDR1 is MNHEY, CDR2 SVGAGI, per germline. CDR3 nucleotides: TGTGCCAGCAGTTTCACAGGGTCCGCTGAAGCTTTCTTT. Amino acids: CASSFTGSAEAFF.

The chain carries TRBV19 and TRBJ2-4; 9 bases agree with TRBD1. This CDR3 comprises 14 residues. V shed 6 bases and J 5 bases; nucleotides not matched to a gene: 5. CDR1 and CDR2 from the germline V gene are LNHDA and SQIVND (reference sequence). In DNA form, the CDR3 reads TGTGCCAGTAGCACAGGGGGCTCGGAAAACATTCAGTACTTC. It translates to CASSTGGSENIQYF.

This chain uses TRBV11-2 with TRBJ2-5; the match to TRBD2 covers 9 bases. The V gene's germline CDR1 is SGHAT and CDR2 FQNNGV. The CDR3 consists of 15 residues. The trim removed 6 bases at V and 6 bases at J, leaving 11 bases unmatched. CDR3 protein: CASSRGSGSGKTQYF. Written as DNA, the CDR3 is TGTGCCAGCAGTCGAGGTAGCGGGAGTGGGAAGACCCAGTACTTC.

For this clone: This CDR3 is also generated by other DNA sequences in the sample. The chain joins TRBV19 to TRBJ1-5; TRBD1 might be the D (6 bases). The germline V gene has CDR1 LNHDA and CDR2 SQIVND (reference sequence). The CDR3 consists of 12 residues. The ends were cut back, 6 bases at V and 4 bases at J, with 7 bases in the middle. DNA for the CDR3: TGTGCCAGTAGGGACAGAAATCAGCCCCAGCATTTT. Translation: CASRDRNQPQHF. Combining the CDR3 with reference TRBV19 and TRBJ1-5 gives the whole variable domain DGGITQSPKYLFRKEGQNVTLSCEQNLNHDAMYWYRQDPGQGLRLIYYSQIVNDFQKGDIAEGYSVSREKKESFPLTVTSAQKNPTAFYLCASRDRNQPQHFGDGTRLSIL.

The rearrangement joins TRBV18 to TRBJ1-5; possibly TRBD1 for D (5 bases). CDR3 size: 13 residues. Germline CDR1 is KGHSH and CDR2 is LQKENI. Between the trimmed V and J ends, which lost 3 bases and 5 bases, there was a span of 8 bases. The CDR3 bases are TGTGCCAGCTCACCGGGGGGTGATCAGCCCCAGCATTTT. Amino acid sequence: CASSPGGDQPQHF.

The J gene is TRBJ2-7, the V gene TRBV28; D assignment may be TRBD1 or TRBD2 (5 bases each). The CDR3 extends over 12 amino acids. CDR1 is MDHEN and CDR2 is SYDVKM in the germline V gene. Trimming took 0 bases from V and 6 from J, leaving 6 bases between them. This CDR3 is CASSLWGREQYF. The CDR3 nucleotides are TGTGCCAGCAGTTTATGGGGACGCGAGCAGTACTTC.

This chain links TRBV10-3 with TRBJ2-7, with D hard to call. Per germline, CDR1 ENHRY and CDR2 SYGVKD. V was pared by 4 bases and J by 2 bases, with 12 bases between. The length of the CDR3 is 14 residues. The CDR3 DNA is TGTGCCATCAGTGCGGGCGACCTTACCTACGAGCAGTACTTC. Its protein is CAISAGDLTYEQYF.

In DNA, the CDR3 is TGCGCCAGCAGCTTGGTTCAAGCGGTGGGCTACGAGCAGTACTTC. Translated, it gives CASSLVQAVGYEQYF. The rearrangement links TRBV5-1 to TRBJ2-7, with a weak D call TRBD2 (5 bases). V was cut by 0 bases and J by 3 bases, with 13 bases left in between. This CDR3 comprises 15 residues. The germline gives CDR1 SGHRS, CDR2 YFSETQ.

This clone was seen just once. CDR3 region: CAISGVEGDTQYF. The CDR3 bases are TGTGCCATCAGTGGGGTGGAGGGAGATACGCAGTATTTT. The chain carries TRBV10-3 and TRBJ2-3; D perhaps matches TRBD2 (6 bases). The CDR3 covers 13 residues. Deletions cut 4 bases from V and 5 bases from J, with 10 bases between. Germline assignment: CDR1 ENHRY and CDR2 SYGVKD.

V is TRBV20-1 and J is TRBJ1-2; tentative D call: TRBD1 (5 bases). The CDR3 contains 16 residues. Deletions cut 3 bases from V and 8 bases from J, with 25 bases between. Germline CDR1 and CDR2: DFQATT and SNEGSKA (reference sequence). CDR3 in amino acids: CSASSLGARALGGYTF. The CDR3 DNA reads TGCAGTGCTAGTTCTCTCGGGGCGCGAGCCTTGGGGGGCTACACCTTC.

The chain has TRBV28 and TRBJ1-4; no definite D call. Trimming removed 8 bases from V and 3 bases from J, with 16 bases in between. Germline CDR1 is MDHEN and CDR2 is SYDVKM. The CDR3 contains 15 residues. The CDR3 protein is CASGSDGAANEKLFF. The CDR3 bases are TGTGCCAGCGGCAGCGACGGAGCGGCTAATGAAAAACTGTTTTTT.

V is TRBV27 and J is TRBJ2-2, with D hard to call. Per the germline V gene, CDR1 is MNHEY and CDR2 is SMNVEV (reference sequence). The CDR3 spans 16 residues. Trimming shortened V by 3 bases and J by 0 bases, and 11 bases separated the two germline ends. The CDR3 sequence: CASSFLRSPNTGELFF. CDR3 coding DNA: TGTGCCAGCAGTTTCTTGCGGAGCCCGAACACCGGGGAGCTGTTTTTT.

This clone appeared a few times. This chain links TRBV3-1 (or the pseudogene TRBV3-2) with TRBJ2-7; TRBD1 is a possible D gene (5 bases). The CDR3 runs to 16 residues. Germline V gene lookup returns CDR1 LGHDT and CDR2 YNNKEL (reference sequence). V lost 1 base, J lost 3 bases, and 16 bases lay in between. The CDR3 loop is CASSQGGWGLLYEQYF. For the CDR3, the DNA is TGTGCCAGCAGCCAAGGTGGGTGGGGCCTTCTCTACGAGCAGTACTTC.

This clone was detected once. V is TRBV24-1 and J is TRBJ1-2, with no clear D. V was cut by 0 bases and J by 8 bases, with 6 bases left in between. The CDR3 contains 12 residues. CDR1 is KGHDR and CDR2 is SFDVKD in the germline V gene. The CDR3 coding sequence is TGTGCCACCAGTGATTTGGAGGTCGGCTACACCTTC. It encodes CATSDLEVGYTF.

The rearrangement joins TRBV7-9 to TRBJ2-7; D remains unclear. The CDR3 is 13 amino acids. Germline CDR1 is SEHNR and CDR2 is FQNEAQ (reference sequence). The ends were cut back, 6 bases at V and 0 bases at J, with 9 bases in the middle. The CDR3 DNA reads TGTGCCAGCAGACGAGACACCTCCTACGAGCAGTACTTC. As protein: CASRRDTSYEQYF. Together with reference TRBV7-9 and TRBJ2-7, the CDR3 gives the full variable domain: DTGVSQNPRHKITKRGQNVTFRCDPISEHNRLYWYRQTLGQGPEFLTYFQNEAQLEKSRLLSDRFSAERPKGSFSTLEIQRTEQGDSAMYLCASRRDTSYEQYFGPGTRLTVT.

The V gene is TRBV7-2, the J gene TRBJ2-2, with D unclear. Germline V CDR1 and CDR2: SGHTA, FQGNSA. V was clipped by 6 bases and J by 6 bases, with 11 bases between them. The CDR3 is made up of 13 amino acids. CDR3 in DNA: TGTGCCAGCAGATCTAGGGTATCCGGGGAGCTGTTTTTT. It is translated as CASRSRVSGELFF.

This chain links TRBV7-8 with TRBJ2-1; 7 nucleotides align to TRBD1. The CDR3 runs 12 residues. With 5 bases clipped from V and 8 bases from J, the junction kept 3 bases outside the gene matches. Germline lookup yields CDR1 SGHVS and CDR2 FQNEAQ. CDR3 nucleotide sequence: TGTGCCAGCAGCCGTCAGGGGGATGAGCAGTTCTTC. It translates to CASSRQGDEQFF.

The genes are TRBV19 and TRBJ1-5; D is undetermined. Germline V gives CDR1 LNHDA, CDR2 SQIVND (reference sequence). The germline V and J ends were trimmed by 5 bases and 0 bases, with 14 bases remaining between them. The CDR3 length is 16 residues. DNA of the CDR3: TGTGCCAGTAGTGACTCTTCCCTGTATAGCAATCAGCCCCAGCATTTT. Protein sequence: CASSDSSLYSNQPQHF. Full variable domain (outside the CDR3, taken from reference TRBV19 and TRBJ1-5): DGGITQSPKYLFRKEGQNVTLSCEQNLNHDAMYWYRQDPGQGLRLIYYSQIVNDFQKGDIAEGYSVSREKKESFPLTVTSAQKNPTAFYLCASSDSSLYSNQPQHFGDGTRLSIL.

The chain combines TRBV4-3 with TRBJ2-3, with 9 bases lining up with TRBD1. This CDR3 is built from 17 residues. The germline CDR1 and CDR2 sequences are LGHNA and YSLEER. V trimming: 4 bases; J trimming: 6 bases; junction bases outside the gene matches: 14. The DNA for the CDR3 is TGCGCCAGCAGCCGAGCTGCCGGGACAGGGCAAAGGGATACGCAGTATTTT. Its translation is CASSRAAGTGQRDTQYF.

The chain recombines TRBV3-1 (or the pseudogene TRBV3-2) with TRBJ1-6; perhaps TRBD1 as D (6 bases). The CDR3 loop spans 15 amino acids. Germline lookup yields CDR1 LGHDT and CDR2 YNNKEL (reference sequence). V was trimmed by 4 bases and J by 4 bases, leaving 11 bases between them. The DNA of the CDR3 is TGTGCCAGCAGCCCAGGACAGTGGTATAATTCACCCCTCCACTTT. Amino acid sequence: CASSPGQWYNSPLHF.

V and J are TRBV27 and TRBJ1-1, with no clear D. Germline-derived CDR1 and CDR2 are MNHEY and SMNVEV (reference sequence). V was cut by 3 bases and J by 4 bases, with 12 bases left in between. CDR3 size: 14 residues. CDR3 DNA: TGTGCCAGCAGTTTCAGAGGTTTGAGCACTGAAGCTTTCTTT. Translating gives CASSFRGLSTEAFF.

The V call is TRBV12-3 or TRBV12-4, the J call TRBJ2-5; D tentatively fits TRBD1 or TRBD2 (5 bases each). This CDR3 has 13 residues. Trimming pared 6 bases from V and 0 bases from J, leaving 8 bases between. The DNA of the CDR3 is TGTGCCAGCAGGAGGGGACACCAAGAGACCCAGTACTTC. It specifies CASRRGHQETQYF.

The chain employs TRBV13 and TRBJ1-4, with 8 bases lining up with TRBD1. Germline CDR1 and CDR2: PRHDT and FYEKMQ (reference sequence). The CDR3 runs 15 residues. The V gene end was trimmed by 5 bases and the J gene end by 7 bases; junction bases not matched to a gene: 9. The CDR3 region is CASSMDRAMSEKLFF. CDR3 in DNA: TGTGCCAGCAGCATGGACAGGGCTATGAGTGAAAAACTGTTTTTT.

The chain combines TRBV6-6 with TRBJ2-7; D not resolved. Trimming left V 3 bases short and J 2 bases short, with 11 bases between. Germline V CDR1 and CDR2: MNHNY, SVGAGI (reference sequence). The CDR3 is made up of 14 amino acids. CDR3 protein: CASSYATETYEQYF. The CDR3 DNA sequence: TGTGCCAGCAGTTATGCAACTGAGACCTACGAGCAGTACTTC.

The chain is built from TRBV12-3 or TRBV12-4 and TRBJ1-1, with D possibly matching TRBD1 (5 bases). The CDR3 is 13 residues long. Trimming took 2 bases from V and 4 from J, leaving 8 bases between them. The CDR3: CASSLIRGTEAFF. CDR3 nucleotides: TGTGCCAGCAGTTTAATAAGGGGCACTGAAGCTTTCTTT.

The rearrangement links TRBV5-1 to TRBJ2-1; TRBD2 matches at 10 bases. V lost 4 bases and J lost 3; bases outside the gene matches: 13. CDR3 size: 18 residues. Germline V gives CDR1 SGHRS, CDR2 YFSETQ. The chain's CDR3 is CASSPMGPSGGGYNEQFF. The CDR3 nucleotides read TGCGCCAGCAGCCCGATGGGCCCTAGCGGGGGAGGCTACAATGAGCAGTTCTTC.